This T cell receptor beta chain was sequenced for a study of CD8 T cells in ankylosing spondylitis. TCRdb reprocessed the 5' RACE reads via MiXCR and lists one record per CDR3 protein. This sample has some 200,000 distinct CDR3 sequences, with roughly 18% found just once. This clonotype has a count of ten or more. V lost 5 bases and J lost 3; bases outside the gene matches: 7. The CDR3 totals 16 residues. Per the germline V gene, CDR1 is SGHKS and CDR2 is YYEKEE (reference sequence). The sample was blood, either unsorted or a sorted T cell fraction (not recorded which). The V gene is TRBV5-5, the J gene TRBJ2-2, with 10 bases fitting TRBD2. The sequence was collected from a male donor aged 10 to 35 with ankylosing spondylitis or in good health (not recorded which). The DNA of the CDR3 is TGTGCCAGCAGTTTCCTAGCGGGAGACCACACCGGGGAGCTGTTTTTT. It yields the protein CASSFLAGDHTGELFF.